The 10 T cell receptor beta chains in this list originate from one sample, sequenced in a study of beta chain features in type 1 diabetes. Study-level results: Within each of all four CD4+ subsets, Type 1 diabetes patients had TCRB CDR3s that were moderately but significantly shorter.

Since all of the isolated RNA was reverse transcribed, expressed TCRB transcripts were what got sequenced. TCRdb's table, derived via immunoSEQ multiplex PCR, lists solely in-frame clones and lacks some. The sample lists around 710,000 clones; around 12% were seen once. Their antigens are not known. The sample taken for sequencing was naive CD4+ T cells from blood. These receptors all come from a man aged 30 to 39 with type 1 diabetes.

J is TRBJ2-7 and V is TRBV29-1; D ambiguous. V gave up 3 bases and J gave up 4 bases, with 16 bases separating them. There are 14 residues in the CDR3. Germline values: CDR1 SQVTM, CDR2 ANQGSEA. The CDR3 coding sequence is TGCAGCGTTGACCCCCAGGTCCCTCCGTACGAGCAGTACTTC. Its translation is CSVDPQVPPYEQYF.

In its sample, this clone was seen a few times. The chain combines TRBV27 with TRBJ2-1; 10 bases match TRBD2. J lost 8 bases, V lost 1 base, and 8 bases had no gene match. The CDR3 totals 16 residues. The germline gives CDR1 MNHEY, CDR2 SMNVEV (reference sequence). CDR3 nucleotides: TGTGCCAGCAGTTTATTAGGTAGCGGGGGGATCCATGAGCAGTTCTTC. Encoded protein: CASSLLGSGGIHEQFF.

This clone came up a few times. V is TRBV6-5 and J is TRBJ1-1, with 10 bases lining up with TRBD1. Germline V CDR1 and CDR2: MNHEY, SVGAGI. V was pared by 3 bases and J by 5 bases, with 6 bases of the junction left unmatched. The CDR3 is 15 amino acids. CDR3 sequence (DNA): TGTGCCAGCAGTTATGAGGGACAGGGGAGGACTGAAGCTTTCTTT. Its protein is CASSYEGQGRTEAFF.

Concerning this clone itself: A read error may produce the germline difference seen at one junction end. In nucleotides, the CDR3 is TGTGCCAGCAGCGTAGAGACCTCTAGAAACACCATATATTTT. It specifies CASSVETSRNTIYF. J is TRBJ1-3 and V is TRBV9; D is ambiguous. Per germline, CDR1 SGDLS and CDR2 YYNGEE. This CDR3 has 14 amino acids.

Only a few counts were recorded for this clone. V is TRBV6-5 and J is TRBJ2-3; D gene unclear. The CDR3 loop spans 15 amino acids. Trimming removed 2 bases at V and 0 bases at J, with 9 bases between. Germline values: CDR1 MNHEY, CDR2 SVGAGI. This chain's CDR3 is CASSYRTSSTDTQYF. CDR3 DNA: TGTGCCAGCAGTTACCGAACTTCTAGCACAGATACGCAGTATTTT.

This chain joins TRBV29-1 and TRBJ1-1, with TRBD1 matching over 7 bases. Germline lookup yields CDR1 SQVTM and CDR2 ANQGSEA. The CDR3 totals 13 residues. The J segment lost 11 bases and the V segment lost 7 bases, leaving 16 bases of the junction unmatched. The CDR3 is CSGRTDRTMGAFF. The CDR3 DNA is TGCAGCGGCCGTACGGACAGGACCATGGGCGCTTTCTTT.

V is TRBV9 and J is TRBJ1-4; no definite D call. CDR1 SGDLS and CDR2 YYNGEE come from the germline V gene. The V gene lost 4 bases and the J gene lost 3 bases, with 10 bases spanning the gap. CDR3 length equals 14 residues. The CDR3 region has the DNA TGTGCCAGCAGCCGGTTCGGGCCTAATGAAAAACTGTTTTTT. Translation gives CASSRFGPNEKLFF.

CDR3 coding DNA: TGTGCCAGCAGAGTTGCGGGGGGGCAAGTGTACGAGCAGTACTTC. It codes for CASRVAGGQVYEQYF. The chain carries TRBV27 and TRBJ2-7; 9 nucleotides line up with TRBD2. The trim removed 6 bases at V and 4 bases at J, leaving 10 bases unmatched. The CDR3 sequence is 15 residues long. Germline CDR1 and CDR2: MNHEY and SMNVEV (reference sequence).

With respect to this clone: The same CDR3 also results from other DNA sequences found in this sample. V usage is TRBV5-1 and J usage is TRBJ2-3; D gene unclear. The V gene's germline CDR1 is SGHRS and CDR2 YFSETQ. Trimming took 0 bases from V and 0 from J, leaving 5 bases between them. The CDR3 has 14 residues. The CDR3 region is CASSLGQSTDTQYF. The CDR3, as DNA: TGCGCCAGCAGCTTGGGTCAGAGCACAGATACGCAGTATTTT.

The chain joins TRBV7-2 to TRBJ2-5; 9 bases fit TRBD2. Trimming removed 2 bases from V and 4 bases from J; junction bases left unmatched: 11. The CDR3 sequence is 17 residues long. CDR1 and CDR2 (germline): SGHTA, FQGNSA. The CDR3 sequence: CASSLLPSGVKGETQYF. The CDR3 DNA follows: TGTGCCAGCAGCTTATTGCCTAGCGGGGTAAAGGGAGAGACCCAGTACTTC.